Shown below are 15 T cell receptor beta chains from a single sample sequenced in a study of cytomegalovirus exposure and HLA in healthy donors. The primer mix had 60 Vbeta and 13 Jbeta primers. Measured with immunoSEQ multiplex PCR; TCRdb has only the in-frame clones, and not every one. The table shows tens of thousands of clones, with 79% occurring only once. The sequenced sample was PBMCs. These receptors were obtained from a woman aged 25 to 39 in good health and CMV-seronegative.

J is TRBJ1-2 and V is TRBV30; 10 bases are shared with TRBD1. The junction had 9 bases not matched to a gene; V was cut back by 2 bases and J by 6 bases. The CDR3 spans 15 residues. Germline V gives CDR1 GTSNPN, CDR2 SVGIG (reference sequence). CDR3 protein: CAWSSTPGQGNGYTF. The CDR3 coding sequence is TGTGCCTGGAGTAGTACCCCGGGACAGGGGAATGGCTACACCTTC.

Details on this clone: The sample contains more than one DNA sequence encoding this CDR3. J is TRBJ1-2 and V is TRBV11-2, with a tentative D call TRBD1 (6 bases). The ends were cut back, 3 bases at V and 7 bases at J, with 6 bases in the middle. The CDR3 consists of 11 residues. Germline lookup yields CDR1 SGHAT and CDR2 FQNNGV. CDR3 in DNA: TGTGCCAGCAGCTTCAGGGGTGGCTACACCTTC. It yields the protein CASSFRGGYTF.

The rearrangement joins TRBV6-5 to TRBJ1-6; 8 bases map to TRBD1. Germline lookup yields CDR1 MNHEY and CDR2 SVGAGI. This CDR3 contains 15 residues. The trim removed 6 bases at V and 6 bases at J, leaving 7 bases unmatched. DNA for the CDR3: TGTGCCAGCAGCCTCGGACAGGGTTTTAATTCACCCCTCCACTTT. Translating gives CASSLGQGFNSPLHF.

The CDR3 protein is CSGFRGTEAFF. The CDR3 DNA is TGCAGCGGCTTCAGGGGCACTGAAGCTTTCTTT. The chain couples TRBV29-1 to TRBJ1-1; TRBD1 might be the D (6 bases). This CDR3 contains 11 residues. Germline CDR1 is SQVTM and CDR2 is ANQGSEA. The V end lost 7 bases, the J end lost 4 bases, and 10 bases lay between the germline ends.

The rearrangement uses TRBV7-9 and TRBJ1-1; D might be TRBD1 (5 bases). CDR3 length equals 12 residues. The germline V gene encodes CDR1 SEHNR and CDR2 FQNEAQ (reference sequence). V dropped 5 bases and J dropped 3 bases, with 7 bases sitting between them. The CDR3 loop reads CASSQGDTEAFF. The CDR3 DNA reads TGTGCCAGCAGCCAGGGTGACACTGAAGCTTTCTTT. The entire variable domain, with the rest obtained from reference TRBV7-9 and TRBJ1-1, is as follows: DTGVSQNPRHKITKRGQNVTFRCDPISEHNRLYWYRQTLGQGPEFLTYFQNEAQLEKSRLLSDRFSAERPKGSFSTLEIQRTEQGDSAMYLCASSQGDTEAFFGQGTRLTVV.

This chain links TRBV4-3 with TRBJ2-7; D is perhaps TRBD2 (5 bases). Germline CDR1 is LGHNA and CDR2 is YSLEER. The CDR3 has 16 amino acids. Trimming took 0 bases from V and 1 from J, leaving 13 bases between them. CDR3 sequence reads: CASSQDKGGRSYEQYV. The CDR3 DNA reads TGCGCCAGCAGCCAAGATAAGGGCGGGCGGTCCTACGAGCAGTACGTC.

This sequence joins TRBV11-2 and TRBJ2-7; D unclear. Germline CDR1 reads SGHAT; CDR2 reads FQNNGV. Trimming took 1 base from V and 6 from J, leaving 10 bases between them. The CDR3 contains 13 residues. In nucleotides, the CDR3 is TGTGCCAGCAGCTTAGGAGTGCCCCTCGAGCAGTACTTC. Translation: CASSLGVPLEQYF.

V usage is TRBV7-2 and J usage is TRBJ2-5, with 12 nucleotides matching TRBD1. The DNA end lines up better with TRBJ2-7; the J call may be wrong. The CDR3 spans 16 residues. Germline-derived CDR1 and CDR2 are SGHTA and FQGNSA. The CDR3 DNA is TGTGCCAGCAGCTCGGAGGGGGACAGGGGGCTCTACGAGCAGTACTTC. Translating it yields CASSSEGDRGLYEQYF.

The chain combines TRBV2 with TRBJ2-7; tentatively, D is TRBD2 (5 bases). Germline values: CDR1 SNHLY, CDR2 FYNNEI. The V end was cut by 7 bases, the J end by 6 bases, with 13 bases between. The CDR3 consists of 12 residues. The CDR3 region is CASNGESREQYV. The DNA for the CDR3 is TGTGCCAGCAATGGGGAGTCTCGCGAGCAGTACGTC.

This sequence joins TRBV5-1 and TRBJ2-3; no definite D call. V was cut by 5 bases and J by 1 base, with 8 bases left in between. This CDR3 is built from 13 residues. Germline loops: CDR1 SGHRS, CDR2 YFSETQ. The CDR3 loop is CASRTLGTDTQYF. Written as DNA, the CDR3 is TGCGCCAGCAGAACTCTAGGCACAGATACGCAGTATTTT.

The rearrangement links TRBV6-5 to TRBJ2-1; 14 nucleotides match TRBD2. V lost 6 bases to trimming and J lost 6 bases; unmatched junction nucleotides: 4. CDR3 length: 15 amino acids. Germline lookup yields CDR1 MNHEY and CDR2 SVGAGI. CDR3: CASSAGTSGSNEQFF. For the CDR3, the DNA is TGTGCCAGCAGCGCCGGGACTAGCGGGAGCAATGAGCAGTTCTTC.

This sequence joins TRBV30 and TRBJ2-3, with 9 bases aligning to TRBD1. V gave up 3 bases and J gave up 6 bases; unmatched junction bases: 10. This CDR3 comprises 15 residues. Germline values: CDR1 GTSNPN, CDR2 SVGIG (reference sequence). The CDR3 DNA is TGTGCCTGGAGCGGGACAGGGAGTTCGCAGGATACGCAGTATTTT. Translating gives CAWSGTGSSQDTQYF. Drawing the rest from reference TRBV30 and TRBJ2-3, the complete variable domain is SQTIHQWPATLVQPVGSPLSLECTVEGTSNPNLYWYRQAAGRGLQLLFYSVGIGQISSEVPQNLSASRPQDRQFILSSKKLLLSDSGFYLCAWSGTGSSQDTQYFGPGTRLTVL.

V usage is TRBV19 and J usage is TRBJ2-1, with TRBD2 as a possible D gene (6 bases). This CDR3 is built from 16 residues. The ends were cut back, 7 bases at V and 7 bases at J, with 23 bases in the middle. CDR1 is LNHDA and CDR2 is SQIVND in the germline V gene (reference sequence). The CDR3: CASISSGTSTSNEQFF. The CDR3, as DNA: TGTGCCAGTATTTCCTCCGGGACTTCCACCTCTAATGAGCAGTTCTTC.

V is TRBV5-1 and J is TRBJ2-7, with D perhaps matching TRBD2 (5 bases). Trimming removed 4 bases from V and 4 bases from J, with 6 bases in between. Germline V gene lookup returns CDR1 SGHRS and CDR2 YFSETQ. The CDR3 length is 11 residues. The CDR3 loop reads CASSGEYEQYF. In DNA form, the CDR3 reads TGCGCCAGCAGCGGGGAGTACGAGCAGTACTTC.

The V and J genes are TRBV2 and TRBJ2-1, with a possible D match to TRBD1 (6 bases). This CDR3 has 14 amino acids. The V gene's germline CDR1 is SNHLY and CDR2 FYNNEI. V lost 4 bases, J lost 0 bases, and 7 bases lay in between. The CDR3 DNA reads as TGTGCCAGCAGTGCGGACAGCTCCTACAATGAGCAGTTCTTC. This gives the protein CASSADSSYNEQFF.